This is a list of T cell receptor beta chains from one sample in a study of blood T cell repertoires in COVID-19. Sequencing used immunoSEQ multiplex PCR; TCRdb keeps in-frame clones, though not all of them. The sample consists of about 130,000 clones, approximately 82% of them appearing once. The sequencing sample was made of peripheral blood. The receptor set was obtained from a man aged 60-69 years with acute or convalescent COVID-19. CDR3s include the opening cysteine and the closing phenylalanine or tryptophan. A D gene is named only where the DNA matches it firmly. A clone size is listed for some rows: how often the clone was seen (once, few, many), or a class if it is expanded.

v_call	d_call	clone_size	j_call	cdr3_aa	cdr3_nt
TRBV5-1	-	-	TRBJ2-7	CASSSAGGTVSEQYF	TGCGCCAGCAGCTCGGCCGGGGGTACCGTGAGCGAGCAGTACTTC
TRBV2	TRBD2	-	TRBJ2-5	CASSEGMGLAGDRETQYF	TGTGCCAGCAGTGAAGGAATGGGACTAGCGGGAGACCGAGAGACCCAGTACTTC
TRBV4-2	TRBD1	-	TRBJ1-2	CASSQEQGDAWNYGYTF	TGTGCCAGCAGCCAAGAACAGGGGGATGCTTGGAACTATGGCTACACCTTC
TRBV7-9	-	-	TRBJ1-4	CASSLRGADEKLFF	TGTGCCAGCAGCTTACGGGGGGCGGATGAAAAACTGTTTTTT
TRBV29-1	TRBD2	-	TRBJ2-7	CSVRAGEASYEQYF	TGCAGCGTACGAGCGGGAGAGGCCTCCTACGAGCAGTACTTC
TRBV9	-	-	TRBJ2-6	CASSEGHFSGANVLTF	TGTGCCAGCAGCGAGGGGCATTTCTCTGGGGCCAACGTCCTGACTTTC
TRBV10-1	TRBD2	-	TRBJ2-5	CASSKHHRDRVSGLAGGGETQYF	TGCGCCAGCAGTAAACACCACCGGGACAGGGTCTCGGGACTAGCGGGAGGGGGTGAGACCCAGTACTTC
TRBV11-2	TRBD1	-	TRBJ2-7	CASGQGSSYEQYF	TGTGCCAGCGGACAGGGGTCCTCCTACGAGCAGTACTTC
TRBV4-2	TRBD1	-	TRBJ2-5	CASSRLPTGRETQYF	TGTGCCAGCAGCCGACTGCCGACAGGGAGAGAGACCCAGTACTTC
TRBV16	-	-	TRBJ1-2	CASSQSDRNYGYTF	TGTGCCAGCAGCCAATCCGACAGAAACTATGGCTACACCTTC
TRBV19	TRBD1	once	TRBJ1-2	CASRSGTDYGYTF	TGTGCCAGTAGATCCGGGACAGATTATGGCTACACCTTC
TRBV27	-	-	TRBJ2-3	CASSLSLLASSVTDTQYF	TGTGCCAGCAGTTTATCGCTACTAGCCTCATCAGTGACAGATACGCAGTATTTT
TRBV7-2	-	-	TRBJ2-2	CASSLTTQRAYTGELFF	TGTGCCAGCAGCTTAACGACCCAGCGGGCATACACCGGGGAGCTGTTTTTT
TRBV9	TRBD2	-	TRBJ2-7	CASSLEGLAGVEQYF	TGTGCCAGCAGCCTAGAGGGACTAGCGGGTGTCGAGCAGTACTTC
TRBV7-2	TRBD2	-	TRBJ2-1	CASSFLPGLAGGASDEQFF	TGTGCCAGCAGCTTCCTGCCGGGACTAGCGGGAGGAGCCTCGGATGAGCAGTTCTTC
TRBV5-8	-	-	TRBJ1-3	CASSLGVGAGNTIYF	TGTGCCAGCAGCTTGGGTGTAGGGGCTGGAAACACCATATATTTT
TRBV3-1/TRBV3-2	-	-	TRBJ1-1	CASSQTGGNTEAFF	TGTGCCAGCAGCCAAACGGGGGGGAACACTGAAGCTTTCTTT
TRBV7-9	-	-	TRBJ1-2	CASSLARDNSYGYTF	TGTGCCAGCAGCTTAGCCCGGGACAACTCCTATGGCTACACCTTC
TRBV6-7	TRBD1	-	TRBJ2-7	CASSCAPRGQASGEQYF	TGTGCCAGCAGTTGCGCCCCCCGAGGACAGGCCTCAGGCGAGCAGTACTTC
TRBV28	TRBD1	-	TRBJ2-1	CASGTGTAGSREQFF	TGTGCCAGCGGCACCGGGACAGCAGGGTCTCGGGAGCAGTTCTTC
TRBV5-1	-	-	TRBJ2-3	CASSLAGQKNTQYF	TGCGCCAGCAGCTTGGCAGGACAGAAAAATACGCAGTATTTT
TRBV6-1	TRBD1	-	TRBJ1-1	CASSEALQGVLWTEAFF	TGTGCCAGCAGTGAAGCGCTTCAGGGGGTGCTATGGACTGAAGCTTTCTTT
TRBV30	TRBD2	-	TRBJ2-2	CAWRGLAGGVTGELFF	TGTGCCTGGAGGGGACTAGCGGGAGGGGTCACCGGGGAGCTGTTTTTT
TRBV5-1	TRBD1	-	TRBJ2-2	CASSSQGASTGELFF	TGCGCCAGCAGCTCACAGGGGGCTAGCACCGGGGAGCTGTTTTTT
TRBV5-4	TRBD1	-	TRBJ1-2	CASTMGQGNNYTF	TGTGCCAGCACCATGGGACAGGGAAATAACTACACCTTC
TRBV29-1	TRBD1	once	TRBJ1-2	CSGDRGHYGYTF	TGCAGCGGGGACAGGGGGCACTATGGCTACACCTTC
TRBV18	-	-	TRBJ2-3	CASSPQAGGTDTQYF	TGTGCCAGCTCACCTCAGGCAGGGGGCACAGATACGCAGTATTTT
TRBV7-9	-	few	TRBJ2-7	CASDEGPSTEQYF	TGTGCCAGCGACGAGGGCCCCTCAACCGAGCAGTACTTC
TRBV5-5	TRBD1	-	TRBJ2-7	CASSLAGQTLREQYF	TGTGCCAGCAGCTTGGCGGGACAGACCCTACGGGAGCAGTACTTC
TRBV4-1	TRBD2	-	TRBJ2-1	CASSQGAGSSYNEQFF	TGCGCCAGCAGCCAAGGAGCGGGAAGCTCCTACAATGAGCAGTTCTTC
TRBV5-1	-	once	TRBJ2-1	CASSVIAASSYNEQFF	TGCGCCAGCAGCGTTATAGCGGCTAGCTCCTACAATGAGCAGTTCTTC
TRBV7-9	-	-	TRBJ1-4	CASSLGERGGNEKLFF	TGTGCCAGCAGCTTAGGGGAAAGGGGCGGAAATGAAAAACTGTTTTTT
TRBV4-2	-	-	TRBJ1-3	CASSQSPSGEDTIYF	TGTGCCAGCAGCCAATCACCTAGCGGCGAAGACACCATATATTTT
TRBV24-1	-	-	TRBJ2-1	CATSDPRTGSYNEQFF	TGTGCCACCAGTGATCCCAGGACGGGGTCCTACAATGAGCAGTTCTTC
TRBV28	-	few	TRBJ2-5	CASSLIPEIGASQETQYF	TGTGCCAGCAGTTTGATCCCCGAGATAGGGGCTTCCCAAGAGACCCAGTACTTC
TRBV28	-	-	TRBJ1-5	CASSPTNQPQHF	TGTGCCAGCAGCCCTACTAATCAGCCCCAGCATTTT
TRBV28	TRBD2	-	TRBJ2-1	CASSSRLANVNEQFF	TGTGCCAGCAGTTCTCGACTAGCGAATGTGAATGAGCAGTTCTTC
TRBV23-1	-	-	TRBJ2-5	CASSLLVVETQYF	TGCGCCAGCAGTCTACTGGTGGTGGAGACCCAGTACTTC
TRBV30	-	-	TRBJ2-5	CAWSVANPGETQYF	TGTGCCTGGAGTGTGGCCAACCCGGGGGAGACCCAGTACTTC
TRBV7-3	TRBD1	-	TRBJ1-2	CASGTGDGGYTF	TGTGCCAGCGGCACAGGGGACGGTGGCTACACCTTC
TRBV10-2	-	-	TRBJ1-2	CASSDPGGDYGYTF	TGCGCCAGCAGTGACCCAGGAGGAGACTATGGCTACACCTTC
TRBV6-4	-	-	TRBJ1-1	CASSEPMRNTEAFF	TGTGCCAGCAGTGAACCTATGCGGAACACTGAAGCTTTCTTT
TRBV19	-	once	TRBJ2-1	CASRIGDRDLGEQFF	TGTGCCAGTAGGATCGGAGACAGAGACTTGGGTGAGCAGTTCTTC
TRBV9	TRBD1	-	TRBJ1-2	CASSVAPGQGTHYGYTF	TGTGCCAGCAGCGTAGCCCCGGGACAGGGGACACACTATGGCTACACCTTC
TRBV28	TRBD2	many	TRBJ2-7	CASSLVRREGQYF	TGTGCCAGCAGTTTAGTAAGGCGGGAGGGGCAGTACTTC
TRBV21-1	-	-	TRBJ2-5	CASSKHRDSPGAQYF	TGTGCCAGCAGCAAGCACAGGGACAGTCCTGGGGCCCAGTACTTC
TRBV11-3	-	-	TRBJ2-1	CASSLDWWADSVVF	TGTGCCAGCAGCTTAGATTGGTGGGCGGACTCGGTGGTCTTC
TRBV10-3	TRBD2	-	TRBJ2-2	CAISVSLGTSGRAVAGELFF	TGTGCCATCAGTGTCTCGTTGGGGACTAGCGGGAGGGCCGTGGCCGGGGAGCTGTTTTTT
TRBV2	-	-	TRBJ2-5	CASSRGAQETQYF	TGTGCCAGCAGCCGGGGGGCGCAAGAGACCCAGTACTTC
TRBV10-3	TRBD1	-	TRBJ2-7	CAISDRQGEQYF	TGTGCCATCAGTGACCGACAGGGCGAGCAGTACTTC